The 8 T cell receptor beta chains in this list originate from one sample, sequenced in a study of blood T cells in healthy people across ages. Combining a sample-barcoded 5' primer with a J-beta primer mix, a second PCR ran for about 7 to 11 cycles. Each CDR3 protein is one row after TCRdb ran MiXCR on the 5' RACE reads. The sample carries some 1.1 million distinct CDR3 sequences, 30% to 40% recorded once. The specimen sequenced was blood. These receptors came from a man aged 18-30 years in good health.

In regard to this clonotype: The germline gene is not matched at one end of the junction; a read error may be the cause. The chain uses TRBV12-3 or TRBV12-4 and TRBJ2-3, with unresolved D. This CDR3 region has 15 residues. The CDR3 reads CASSPRDQAADMQYF. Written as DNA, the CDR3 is TGTGCCAGCAGTCCCCGAGATCAGGCCGCAGATATGCAGTATTTT.

The CDR3 nucleotides are TGCAGTGCGGGACTAGCGGGGGGGTACAATGAGCAGTTCTTC. Protein product: CSAGLAGGYNEQFF. The chain uses TRBV20-1 and TRBJ2-1; 16 bases fit TRBD2. With V trimmed by 6 bases and J by 4 bases, 0 bases remained unmatched. The V gene's germline CDR1 is DFQATT and CDR2 SNEGSKA (reference sequence). The CDR3 length is 14 residues.

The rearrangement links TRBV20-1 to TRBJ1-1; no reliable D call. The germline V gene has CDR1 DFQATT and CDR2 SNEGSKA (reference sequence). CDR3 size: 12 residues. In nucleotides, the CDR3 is TGCAGGGTTACGCAGCCTAACACTGAAGCTTTCTTT. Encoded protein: CRVTQPNTEAFF.

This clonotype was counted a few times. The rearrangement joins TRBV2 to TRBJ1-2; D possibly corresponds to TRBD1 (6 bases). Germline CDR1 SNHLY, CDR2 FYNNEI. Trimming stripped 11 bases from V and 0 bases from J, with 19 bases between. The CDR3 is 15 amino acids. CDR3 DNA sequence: TGTGCCCGATCTTCGGGACAACTCACTAACTATGGCTACACCTTC. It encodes CARSSGQLTNYGYTF.

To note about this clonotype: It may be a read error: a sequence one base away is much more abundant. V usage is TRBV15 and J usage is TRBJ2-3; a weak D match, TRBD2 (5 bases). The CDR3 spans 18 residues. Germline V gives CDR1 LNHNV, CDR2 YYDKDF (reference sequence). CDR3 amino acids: CATGRTWAPDPEVDTQYF. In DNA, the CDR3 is TGTGCCACCGGCAGGACCTGGGCGCCCGACCCGGAGGTAGATACGCAGTATTTT. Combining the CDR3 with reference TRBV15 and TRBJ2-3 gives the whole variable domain DAMVIQNPRYQVTQFGKPVTLSCSQTLNHNVMYWYQQKSSQAPKLLFHYYDKDFNNEADTPDNFQSRRPNTSFCFLDIRSPGLGDTAMYLCATGRTWAPDPEVDTQYFGPGTRLTVL.

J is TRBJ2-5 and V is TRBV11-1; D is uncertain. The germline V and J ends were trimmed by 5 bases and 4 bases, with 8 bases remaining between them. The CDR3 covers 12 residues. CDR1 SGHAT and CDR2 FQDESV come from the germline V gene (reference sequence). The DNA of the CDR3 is TGTGCCAGCAGCGAGACCTCAGAGACCCAGTACTTC. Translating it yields CASSETSETQYF. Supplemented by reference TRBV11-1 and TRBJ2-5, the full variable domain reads EAEVAQSPRYKITEKSQAVAFWCDPISGHATLYWYRQILGQGPELLVQFQDESVVDDSQLPKDRFSAERLKGVDSTLKIQPAELGDSAMYLCASSETSETQYFGPGTRLLVL.

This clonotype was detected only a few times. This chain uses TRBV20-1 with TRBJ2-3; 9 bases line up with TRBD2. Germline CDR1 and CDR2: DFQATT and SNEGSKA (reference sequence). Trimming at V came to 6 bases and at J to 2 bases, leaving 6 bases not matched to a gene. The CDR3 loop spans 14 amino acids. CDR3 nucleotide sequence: TGCAGTGCCACCATAGCGGGGGACACAGATACGCAGTATTTT. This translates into CSATIAGDTDTQYF.

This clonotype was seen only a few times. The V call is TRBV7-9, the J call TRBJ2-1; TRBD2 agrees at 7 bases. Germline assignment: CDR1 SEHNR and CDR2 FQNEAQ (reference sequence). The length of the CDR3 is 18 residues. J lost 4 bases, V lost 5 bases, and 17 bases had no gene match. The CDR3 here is CASSPSLLTSRKYNEQFF. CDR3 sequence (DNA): TGTGCCAGCAGCCCAAGCCTCTTGACTAGCCGAAAGTACAATGAGCAGTTCTTC.